This TCR beta chain was sequenced in a study of T cell responses to AZD1222 COVID-19 vaccine. Overall study findings and caveats: Donor demographics were predominantly white British with a female majority; clonal diversity may be underestimated. Nearly half of unique spike-specific TCRs reportedly avoided B.1.351 and B.1.1.7 mutated regions. Baseline testing showed seropositivity in only five to seven AZD1222 recipients. Researchers took repertoire samples only after the peak T cell response had come.

Clones were sequenced by immunoSEQ multiplex PCR, and TCRdb holds only the in-frame ones, with some missing. The table has 45,000 to 65,000 clones, 80% to 90% seen once; the top ten hold roughly 14%. Comment on this clone: Its matching antigen is unknown.

Germline CDR1 LNHDA, CDR2 SQIVND (reference sequence). Trimming removed 5 bases at V and 0 bases at J, with 13 bases between. This CDR3 has 15 amino acids. The gene calls are TRBV19 and TRBJ1-1; D possibly corresponds to TRBD1 (5 bases). This material consisted of peripheral blood, taken on day 0 of AZD1222 vaccination. The clonotype originates from an adult in good health. As DNA, the CDR3 is TGTGCCAGTAGTGTTCAGGGTGCCATGAACACTGAAGCTTTCTTT. As protein: CASSVQGAMNTEAFF.